This TCR beta chain was recovered during a study of blood T cell repertoires in COVID-19. TCRdb's copy holds only in-frame clones and misses some; the assay was immunoSEQ multiplex PCR. The sample includes about 220,000 clones, roughly 84% of them seen just once. There are 15 residues in the CDR3. Unmatched junction bases numbered 2, after V lost 2 bases and J lost 4 bases. CDR1 is SNHLY, CDR2 FYNNEI, per germline. The V call is TRBV2, the J call TRBJ1-5; 10 bases fit TRBD1. The sequenced sample consisted of peripheral blood. This receptor was obtained from a man in his forties or fifties with active or convalescent COVID-19. The CDR3 region has the DNA TGTGCCAGCAGTGAATGGACAGGGGGGAATCAGCCCCAGCATTTT. It yields the protein CASSEWTGGNQPQHF.